This T cell receptor (beta chain) comes out of a study of blood T cell repertoires in COVID-19. As for the study in general: The analysed material was cDNA or gDNA that came from T cells, B-cell-depleted T cells, or PBMCs.

The protocol was immunoSEQ multiplex PCR, while the TCRdb copy is restricted to in-frame clones and leaves out a portion. The sample has around 390,000 clones, about 86% seen once; the top ten hold roughly 9.4%. The sequence was obtained from a woman between 50 and 59 years old who had recovered from COVID-19. Sequencing was performed on PBMCs or T cells enriched from blood (not recorded which).

CDR3 amino acids: CASSLGGRQGKWELFF. DNA for the CDR3: TGTGCCAGCAGCTTAGGAGGTCGGCAGGGGAAGTGGGAACTGTTTTTT. The chain carries TRBV7-2 and TRBJ1-4; D is perhaps TRBD1 (6 bases). CDR3 length: 16 amino acids. V was clipped by 1 base and J by 12 bases, with 21 bases between them. Germline loops: CDR1 SGHTA, CDR2 FQGNSA.